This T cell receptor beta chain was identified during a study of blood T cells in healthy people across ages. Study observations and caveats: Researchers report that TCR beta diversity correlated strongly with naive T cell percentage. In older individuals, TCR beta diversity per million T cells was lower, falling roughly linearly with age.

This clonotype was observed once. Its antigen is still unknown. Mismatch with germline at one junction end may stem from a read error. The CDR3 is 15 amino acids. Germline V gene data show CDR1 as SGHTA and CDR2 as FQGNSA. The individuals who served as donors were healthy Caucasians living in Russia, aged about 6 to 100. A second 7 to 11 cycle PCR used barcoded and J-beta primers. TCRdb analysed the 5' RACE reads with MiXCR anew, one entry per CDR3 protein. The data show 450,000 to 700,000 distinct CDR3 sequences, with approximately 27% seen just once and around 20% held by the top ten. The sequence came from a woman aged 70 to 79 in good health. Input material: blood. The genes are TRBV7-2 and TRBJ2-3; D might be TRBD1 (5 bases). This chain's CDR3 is CASSLVAASTGTQYF. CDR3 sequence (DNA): TGTGCCAGCAGCTTAGTGGCGGCGAGCACAGGTACGCAGTATTTT.